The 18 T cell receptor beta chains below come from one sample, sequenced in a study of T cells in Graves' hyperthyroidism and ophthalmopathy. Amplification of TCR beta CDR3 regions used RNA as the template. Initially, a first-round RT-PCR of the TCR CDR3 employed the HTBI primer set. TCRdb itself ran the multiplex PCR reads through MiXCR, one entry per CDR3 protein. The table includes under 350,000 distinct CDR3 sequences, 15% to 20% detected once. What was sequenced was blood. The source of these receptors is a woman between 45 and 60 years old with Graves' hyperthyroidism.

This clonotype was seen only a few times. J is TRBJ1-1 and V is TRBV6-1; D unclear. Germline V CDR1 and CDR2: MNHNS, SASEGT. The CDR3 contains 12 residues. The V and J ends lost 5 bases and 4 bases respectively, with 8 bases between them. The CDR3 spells CASSSVGTEAFF. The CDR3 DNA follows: TGTGCCAGCAGTTCCGTAGGCACTGAAGCTTTCTTT.

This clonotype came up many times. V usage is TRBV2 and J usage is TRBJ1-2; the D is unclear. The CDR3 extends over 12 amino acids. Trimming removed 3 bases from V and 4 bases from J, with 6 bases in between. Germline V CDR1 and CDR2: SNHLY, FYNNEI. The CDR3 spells CASSEAAYGYTF. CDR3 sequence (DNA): TGTGCCAGCAGTGAGGCAGCCTATGGCTACACCTTC.

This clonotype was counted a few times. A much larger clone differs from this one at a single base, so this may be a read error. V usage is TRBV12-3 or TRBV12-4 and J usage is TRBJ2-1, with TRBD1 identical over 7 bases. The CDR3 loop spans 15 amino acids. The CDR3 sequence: CTSSAPGQTNNEQFF. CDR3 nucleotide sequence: TGTACCAGCAGTGCACCGGGACAGACCAACAATGAGCAGTTCTTC.

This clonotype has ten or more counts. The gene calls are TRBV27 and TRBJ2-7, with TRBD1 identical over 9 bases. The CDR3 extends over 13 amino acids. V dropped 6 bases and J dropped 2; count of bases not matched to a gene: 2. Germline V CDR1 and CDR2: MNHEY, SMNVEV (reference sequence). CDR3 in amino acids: CASSGQGPYEQYF. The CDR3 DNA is TGTGCCAGCAGCGGACAGGGGCCCTACGAGCAGTACTTC.

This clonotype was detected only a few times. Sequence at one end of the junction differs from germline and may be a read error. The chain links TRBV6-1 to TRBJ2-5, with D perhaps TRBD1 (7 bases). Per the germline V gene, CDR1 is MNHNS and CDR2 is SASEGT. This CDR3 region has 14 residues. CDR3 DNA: TGTACCAGCAGTGACGGGGGACAGCAAGAGACCCAGTACTTC. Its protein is CTSSDGGQQETQYF.

CDR3 amino acids: CASSQGAGAFSYGYTF. CDR3 bases: TGTGCCAGCAGCCAAGGGGCGGGGGCGTTCAGCTATGGCTACACCTTC. The V and J genes are TRBV3-1 and TRBJ1-2; D is perhaps TRBD1 (6 bases). The germline V and J ends were trimmed by 1 base and 4 bases, with 16 bases remaining between them. The CDR3 covers 16 residues. Germline CDR1 LGHDT, CDR2 YNNKEL (reference sequence).

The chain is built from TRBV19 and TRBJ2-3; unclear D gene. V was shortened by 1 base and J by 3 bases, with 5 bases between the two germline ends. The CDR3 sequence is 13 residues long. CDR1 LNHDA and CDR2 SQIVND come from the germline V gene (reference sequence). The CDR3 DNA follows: TGTGCCAGTAGTATAGGCCGAACAGATACGCAGTATTTT. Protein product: CASSIGRTDTQYF.

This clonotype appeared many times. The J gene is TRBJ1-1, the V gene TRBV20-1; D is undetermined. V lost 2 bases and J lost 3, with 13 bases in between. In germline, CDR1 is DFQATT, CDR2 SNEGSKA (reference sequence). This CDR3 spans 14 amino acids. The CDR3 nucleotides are TGCAGTGCTAGATCCTATGGTGGCTACACTGAAGCTTTCTTT. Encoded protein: CSARSYGGYTEAFF.

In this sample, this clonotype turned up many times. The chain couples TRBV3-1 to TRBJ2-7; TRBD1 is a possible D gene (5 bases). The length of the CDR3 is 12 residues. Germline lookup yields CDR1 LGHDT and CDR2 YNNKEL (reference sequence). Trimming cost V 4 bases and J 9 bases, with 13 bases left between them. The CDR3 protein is CASSRQGPTQYF. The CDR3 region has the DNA TGTGCCAGCAGCCGCCAGGGCCCTACGCAGTACTTC.

This chain's CDR3 is CAISGGVAGDSYNEQFF. Written as DNA, the CDR3 is TGTGCCATCAGCGGGGGTGTGGCGGGAGACTCCTACAATGAGCAGTTCTTC. The V call is TRBV10-3, the J call TRBJ2-1; 7 bases are a match to TRBD2. V gave up 6 bases and J gave up 0 bases; unmatched junction bases: 11. CDR1 and CDR2 from the germline V gene are ENHRY and SYGVKD. The CDR3 has 17 residues.

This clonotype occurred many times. Here the CDR3 reads CASSWGDTQYF. The CDR3 nucleotides read TGTGCCAGCAGCTGGGGCGATACGCAGTATTTT. The chain couples TRBV2 to TRBJ2-3; TRBD1 might be the D (5 bases). The CDR3 extends over 11 amino acids. Trimming shortened V by 6 bases and J by 6 bases, and 7 bases separated the two germline ends. Germline CDR1 reads SNHLY; CDR2 reads FYNNEI. The full variable domain, rest sourced from reference TRBV2 and TRBJ2-3, is EPEVTQTPSHQVTQMGQEVILRCVPISNHLYFYWYRQILGQKVEFLVSFYNNEISEKSEIFDDQFSVERPDGSNFTLKIRSTKLEDSAMYFCASSWGDTQYFGPGTRLTVL.

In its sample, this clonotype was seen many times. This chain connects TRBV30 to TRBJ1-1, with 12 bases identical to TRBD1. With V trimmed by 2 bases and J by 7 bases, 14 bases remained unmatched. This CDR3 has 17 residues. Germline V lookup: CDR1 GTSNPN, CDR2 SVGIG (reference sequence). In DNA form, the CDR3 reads TGTGCCTGGAGTACGACCCAGGGGACAGGGGGCAGGAGTGAAGCTTTCTTT. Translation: CAWSTTQGTGGRSEAFF.

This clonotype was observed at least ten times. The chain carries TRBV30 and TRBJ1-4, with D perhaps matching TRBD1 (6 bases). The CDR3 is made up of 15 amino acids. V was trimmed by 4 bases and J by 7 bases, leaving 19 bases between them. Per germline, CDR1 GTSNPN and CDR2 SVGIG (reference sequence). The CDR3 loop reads CAWTTDLGGREKLFF. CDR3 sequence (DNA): TGTGCCTGGACCACAGATCTTGGGGGGCGTGAAAAACTGTTTTTT. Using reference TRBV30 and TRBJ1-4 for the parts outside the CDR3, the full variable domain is SQTIHQWPATLVQPVGSPLSLECTVEGTSNPNLYWYRQAAGRGLQLLFYSVGIGQISSEVPQNLSASRPQDRQFILSSKKLLLSDSGFYLCAWTTDLGGREKLFFGSGTQLSVL.

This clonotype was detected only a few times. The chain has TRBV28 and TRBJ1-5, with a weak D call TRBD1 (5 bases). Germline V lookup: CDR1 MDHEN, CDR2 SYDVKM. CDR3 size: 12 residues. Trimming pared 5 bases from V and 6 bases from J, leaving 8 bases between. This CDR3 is CASSQGSQPQHF. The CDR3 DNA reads TGTGCCAGCAGTCAGGGAAGTCAGCCCCAGCATTTT. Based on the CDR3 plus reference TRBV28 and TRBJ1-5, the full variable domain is DVKVTQSSRYLVKRTGEKVFLECVQDMDHENMFWYRQDPGLGLRLIYFSYDVKMKEKGDIPEGYSVSREKKERFSLILESASTNQTSMYLCASSQGSQPQHFGDGTRLSIL.

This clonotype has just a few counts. In DNA, the CDR3 is TGTGCCAGCAGTGCTCAGGCGGGACTAGCGGGAATTACAGAGACCCAGTACTTC. It codes for CASSAQAGLAGITETQYF. The chain couples TRBV25-1 to TRBJ2-5; TRBD2 aligns across 13 bases. Per the germline V gene, CDR1 is MGHDK and CDR2 is SYGVNS. The CDR3 extends over 18 amino acids. The junction had 12 bases not matched to a gene; V was cut back by 4 bases and J by 4 bases.

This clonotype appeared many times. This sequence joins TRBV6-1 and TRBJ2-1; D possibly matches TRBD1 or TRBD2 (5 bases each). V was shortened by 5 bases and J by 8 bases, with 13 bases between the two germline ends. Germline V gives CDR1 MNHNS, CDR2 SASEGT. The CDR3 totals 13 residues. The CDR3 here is CASSLGPFDEQFF. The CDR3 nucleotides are TGTGCCAGCAGTTTGGGACCTTTCGATGAGCAGTTCTTC.

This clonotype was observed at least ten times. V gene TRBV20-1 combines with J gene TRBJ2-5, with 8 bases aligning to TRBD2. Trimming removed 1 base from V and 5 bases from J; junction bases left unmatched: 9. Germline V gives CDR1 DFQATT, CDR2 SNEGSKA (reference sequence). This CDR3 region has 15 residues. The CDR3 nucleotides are TGCAGTGCTAGAGCCGGGGCGGGACTAGACGAGACCCAGTACTTC. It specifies CSARAGAGLDETQYF.

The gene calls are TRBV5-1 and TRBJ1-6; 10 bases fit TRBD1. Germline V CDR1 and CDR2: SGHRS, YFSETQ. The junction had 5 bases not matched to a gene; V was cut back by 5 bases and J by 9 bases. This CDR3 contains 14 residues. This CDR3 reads CASSDRQGASPLHF. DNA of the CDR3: TGCGCCAGCAGTGATCGACAGGGGGCTTCACCCCTCCACTTT.